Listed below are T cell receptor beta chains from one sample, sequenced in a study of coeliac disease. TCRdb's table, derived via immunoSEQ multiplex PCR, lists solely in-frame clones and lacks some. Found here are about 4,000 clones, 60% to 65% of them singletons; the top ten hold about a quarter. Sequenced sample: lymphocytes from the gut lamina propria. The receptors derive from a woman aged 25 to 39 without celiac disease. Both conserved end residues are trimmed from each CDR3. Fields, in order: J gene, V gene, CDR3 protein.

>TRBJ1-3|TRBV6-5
ASSYRGGSGNTIY
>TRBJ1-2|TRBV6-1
ASSEGTGPYYGYT
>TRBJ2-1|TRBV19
ASSSTSTHPGQF
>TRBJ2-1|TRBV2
ASGERVSYNEQF
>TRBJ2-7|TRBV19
ASRKTGGETYEQY
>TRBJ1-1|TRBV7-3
ASSLMAGGIQGEAF
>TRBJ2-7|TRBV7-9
ASSQGQGAYEQY
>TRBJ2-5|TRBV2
ASTLQPPGTQY
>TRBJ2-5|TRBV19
ASSRAYQETQY
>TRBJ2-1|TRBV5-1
ASSLARTSGGSYNEQF
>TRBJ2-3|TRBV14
ASSHLQGGTDTQY
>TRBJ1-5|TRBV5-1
ASSEGPGQPQH
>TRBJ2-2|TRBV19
AARLAGALDTGELF
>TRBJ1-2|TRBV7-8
ASSLASLGTGGGYGYT
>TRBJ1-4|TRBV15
ATSRDFGRGEKLF
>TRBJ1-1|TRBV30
AWSDRVAEAF